This T cell receptor beta chain derives from a study of blood T cell repertoires in COVID-19. Cohorts were determined from participant-reported clinical history. V was trimmed by 4 bases and J by 7 bases, leaving 15 bases between them. This CDR3 has 15 amino acids. Germline CDR1 reads SGHRS; CDR2 reads YFSETQ. The table came from immunoSEQ multiplex PCR; TCRdb's copy has only in-frame clones and leaves some out. The table records about 190,000 clones, 84% of them present only once. The sample consisted of PBMCs or T cells enriched from blood (not recorded which). The TCR comes from a woman in her 30s who had been exposed to COVID-19. The gene calls are TRBV5-1 and TRBJ1-6; D is ambiguous. The CDR3 DNA follows: TGCGCCAGCAGCCCGGGTCGGTTAACCAATTCACCCCTCCACTTT. This encodes CASSPGRLTNSPLHF.